This TCR beta chain comes out of a study of T-cell memory formation after mild COVID-19. Points from the study as a whole: Later expanders leaned CD4+, whereas clones that contracted between day 15 and 85 were balanced CD4/CD8. Chiefly within CM and EM were the contracting CD4+ clones; CD8+ ones were within EMRA. Confirmation was lacking for SARS-CoV-2 specificity of second-wave clones that peaked on day 37.

5'RACE with constant-segment primers yielded barcoded, UMI-tagged TCR alpha and TCR beta cDNA libraries. TCRdb independently ran MiXCR on the 5' RACE reads; one entry per CDR3 protein. This repertoire shows over 35,000 distinct CDR3 sequences, 9.5% found once; its top ten account for over 9.5%. With regard to this clonotype: Its target is not known.

Trimming removed 1 base from V and 7 bases from J; junction bases left unmatched: 11. The CDR3 extends over 17 amino acids. Per the germline V gene, CDR1 is SGHRS and CDR2 is YFSETQ. Sequencing input: PBMCs or a T cell subset sorted from them (not recorded which). This clonotype originated in an adult woman who had mild COVID-19 (a few samples of this study predate the infection). Cell type and time point are not known. The chain carries TRBV5-1 and TRBJ1-6; 7 nucleotides line up with TRBD1. The DNA of the CDR3 is TGCGCCAGCAGCTTGCTGGGGACAGAAGCGGCGAATTCACCCCTCCACTTT. The encoded protein is CASSLLGTEAANSPLHF.